The T cell receptor (beta chain) under discussion was sequenced for a study of T cell clonality in common variable immunodeficiency. Findings of the study overall: Compared with controls, CVID subjects had fewer shared TCRbeta clones. Reportedly, TCR beta sequences from common variable immunodeficiency showed fewer deletions and N-nucleotide insertions.

CVID subjects were around 16 female and around 28 male, aged roughly 9 to 70. CVID subjects were neither ill nor on immunomodulatory or immunosuppressive medication at sampling. The V gene's germline CDR1 is SGHVS and CDR2 FQNEAQ. V gave up 3 bases and J gave up 6 bases, with 4 bases separating them. The CDR3 length is 11 residues. As to this clone: Its antigen is unknown. The read terminates 3 residues before the CDR3 end, so the remaining end is supplied by the germline J gene.

Control and CVID samples contributed equal amounts of genomic DNA. Sequencing was performed with immunoSEQ multiplex PCR; in TCRdb, only in-frame clones are kept and a portion is missing. The sample includes approximately 38,000 clones, none of them occurring once. J is TRBJ2-3 and V is TRBV7-8, with D unclear. The sequencing sample was made of peripheral blood mononuclear cells. This clonotype was sampled from a human donor with common variable immunodeficiency. CDR3 bases read: TGTGCCAGCAGCTTCCAGGATACG. Translating gives CASSFQDT. The CDR3, in full, reads CASSFQDTQYF.